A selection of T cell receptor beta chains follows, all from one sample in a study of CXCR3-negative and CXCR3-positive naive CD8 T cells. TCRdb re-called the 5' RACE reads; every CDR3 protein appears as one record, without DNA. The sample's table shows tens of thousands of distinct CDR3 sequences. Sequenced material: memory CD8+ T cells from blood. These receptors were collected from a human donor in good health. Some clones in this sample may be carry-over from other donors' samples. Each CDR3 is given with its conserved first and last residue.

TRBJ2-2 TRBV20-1 CSAAGSNTGELFF
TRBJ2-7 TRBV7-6 CASSLAPLAGSYEQYF
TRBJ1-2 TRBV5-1 CASSEGDYGYTF
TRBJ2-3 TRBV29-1 CSVTLAGRRDTQYF
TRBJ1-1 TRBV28 CASSFGVETEAFF
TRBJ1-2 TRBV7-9 CASSSSQGESIYGYTF
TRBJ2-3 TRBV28 CASSYSGYTDTQYF
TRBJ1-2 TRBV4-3 CASSQDVTDYGYTF
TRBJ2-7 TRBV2 CAITLAVPYEQYF
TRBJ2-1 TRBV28 CASSSRNYNEQFF
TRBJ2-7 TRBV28 CASSWTGSSYEQYF
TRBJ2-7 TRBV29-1 CSVDGAGPDSYEQYF
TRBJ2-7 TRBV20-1 CSAREPLATEQYF
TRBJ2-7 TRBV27 CASSPHLPDTSYEQYF
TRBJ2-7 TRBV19 CASRGSLQYEQYF
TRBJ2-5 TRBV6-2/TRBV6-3 CASSYSISRTQETQYF
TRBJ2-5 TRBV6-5 CASRRTGQETQYF
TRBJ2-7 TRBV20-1 CSARGTEDCEQYF
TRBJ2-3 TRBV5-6 CASTPTETDTQYF
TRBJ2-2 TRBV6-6 CASSYGGLGELFF
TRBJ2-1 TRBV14 CASSQDAGSNEQFF
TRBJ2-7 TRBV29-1 CSVSEGSPYEQYF
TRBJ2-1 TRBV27 CASSPLGVDNEQFF
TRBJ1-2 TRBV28 CASSPATGPYGYTF
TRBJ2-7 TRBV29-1 CSVGGQGPYEQYF
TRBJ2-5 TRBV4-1 CASSQEGQGGKTQYF
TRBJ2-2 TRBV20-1 CSAREDREASGELFF
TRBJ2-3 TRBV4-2 CASSPGTSGDTQYF
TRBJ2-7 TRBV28 CASSLSLRVLEQYF
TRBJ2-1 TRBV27 CASSGRTSSNEQFF
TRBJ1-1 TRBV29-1 CSVEGQLEAFF
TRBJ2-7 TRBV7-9 CASSPGLAGEQYF
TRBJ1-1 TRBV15 CATSRGGVNTEAFF
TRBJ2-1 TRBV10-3 CAISTGTNEQFF
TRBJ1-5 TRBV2 CASSEPGHREKPQHF
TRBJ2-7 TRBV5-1 CASSLAGESYEQYF
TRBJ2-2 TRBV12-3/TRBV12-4 CASRDRVGTGELFF
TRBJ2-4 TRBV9 CASSRGRGGKNIQYF
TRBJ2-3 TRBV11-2 CASSYSLDTQYF
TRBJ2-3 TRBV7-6 CASSLPSAAPDGTDTQYF
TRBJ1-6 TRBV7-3 CASSLRDRNSPLHF
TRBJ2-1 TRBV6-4 CASSAGSGYEQFF
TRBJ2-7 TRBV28 CASSLAEWASYEQYF
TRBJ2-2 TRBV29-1 CSVGAGQGHSGELFF
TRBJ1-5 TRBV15 CATSMDLGGQPQHF